The clone carrying this T cell receptor (beta chain) was detected ten times or more. Its cognate antigen is unknown. This sample was taken from a study of human T cells and chemical hapten exposure. The CDR3 loop spans 14 amino acids. The germline V gene encodes CDR1 SQVTM and CDR2 ANQGSEA. V shed 4 bases and J 4 bases; nucleotides not matched to a gene: 9. The study used a library that attached unique molecular identifiers to individual cDNA molecules. In the source study's methods: Counts of TCRs in each sample centred on a median of around 100,000 and extended from around 24,000 to 710,000. TCRdb processed the reads anew with MiXCR; each CDR3 protein has one entry. TCRdb's processing, not the study's, gives the V and J calls here. The table includes about 120,000 distinct CDR3 sequences, around 8.5% detected once. Overall study findings and caveats: No shift was seen in TCRs above 1 in 1000 frequency with DPC sensitization.

Extraction of total RNA was performed on unfractionated whole blood. Sequenced material: whole blood. This TCR was sampled from a human donor in good health. Some clones in this sample may be carry-over from other donors' samples. This rearrangement joins TRBV29-1 to TRBJ1-1; 7 bases are a match to TRBD1. The CDR3 coding sequence is TGCAGCGTTGCAGGGGGGGCCATGACCACTGAAGCTTTCTTT. This sequence encodes CSVAGGAMTTEAFF.